This record looks at one T cell receptor (beta chain) sequence and its context. Its matching antigen is unknown. The data stem from a study of blood T cells in healthy people across ages. Whole-study results and caveats: The percentage of naive T cells correlated strongly with TCR beta diversity.

It was ten milliliters of peripheral blood that were drawn from each donor. Samples had at least 6.5 million PBMCs isolated from them. The CDR3 is 14 amino acids. Looked up from germline, CDR1 is MNHNY and CDR2 is SVGAGI (reference sequence). J was trimmed by 4 bases and V by 2 bases; bases with no gene match: 3. The second PCR ran about 6 to 12 cycles with a sample-barcoded 5' primer and J-beta primers. Every molecule of cDNA carried a tag from a template-switch adaptor with 12 random nucleotides. In TCRdb, the 5' RACE reads were re-called with MiXCR into one record per CDR3 protein. The table records some 640,000 distinct CDR3 sequences, 49% of them present only once.

The chain employs TRBV6-6 and TRBJ1-2, with TRBD1 matching 8 bases. The sequenced sample consisted of blood. This clonotype was sampled from a woman aged 60 to 75 in good health. This chain's CDR3 is CASSYNQGAYGYTF. CDR3 bases: TGTGCCAGCAGTTACAATCAGGGGGCCTATGGCTACACCTTC.